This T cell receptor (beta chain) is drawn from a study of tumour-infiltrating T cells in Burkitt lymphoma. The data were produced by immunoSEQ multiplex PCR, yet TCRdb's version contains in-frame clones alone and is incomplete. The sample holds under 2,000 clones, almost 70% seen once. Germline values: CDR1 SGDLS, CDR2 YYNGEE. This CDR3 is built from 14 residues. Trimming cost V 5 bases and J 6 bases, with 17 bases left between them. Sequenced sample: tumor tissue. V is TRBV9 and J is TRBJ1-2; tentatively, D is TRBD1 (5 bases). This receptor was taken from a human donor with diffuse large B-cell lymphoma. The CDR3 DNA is TGTGCCAGCAGGAAACAGGATTCCACCAATGGCTACACCTTC. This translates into CASRKQDSTNGYTF.